These T cell receptor beta chains were read from a single sample in a study of shared clonotypes between healthy human individuals. Assay used: immunoSEQ multiplex PCR; TCRdb lists only in-frame clones, some missing. The sample comprises some 1.4 million clones, roughly 97% of which are singletons, and over 1% rests with the top ten. Sequenced sample: naive CD4+ T cells sorted from blood. These receptors were taken from a man in his thirties or forties in good health. Each CDR3 is given with its conserved first and last residue. The D gene is left open where the match is weak. Clone size appears in some rows only: once, few, many, or a class for an expanded clone.

>NA|TRBV27|TRBJ2-5|NA
TGTGCCAGCAGTTCTGAACGTGGGGGGGCTGAAGTAAAGACCCAGTACTTC
CASSSERGGAEVKTQYF
>NA|TRBV28|TRBJ2-7|NA
TGTGCCAGCAGTCCCACCCGGGAGTTCGAGCAGTACTTC
CASSPTREFEQYF
>NA|TRBV28|TRBJ2-4|TRBD1
TGTGCCAGCATCCCTCGGGACAGGGGGTTTAAGGCCAAAAACATTCAGTACTTC
CASIPRDRGFKAKNIQYF
>NA|TRBV7-6|TRBJ2-6|NA
TGTGCCAGCAGCTTAAGGCAGACCTCTGGGGCCAACGTCCTGACTTTC
CASSLRQTSGANVLTF
>NA|TRBV30|TRBJ2-7|NA
TGTGCCTGGAGAGGCCCCTACGAGCAGTACTTC
CAWRGPYEQYF
>NA|TRBV5-1|TRBJ2-2|NA
TGCGCCAGCCTGAGACAGCCCGCGAACACCGGGGAGCTGTTTTTT
CASLRQPANTGELFF
>once|TRBV9|TRBJ2-7|NA
TGTGCCAGCAGCGTAGGGTCAGTCCCCTACGAGCAGTACTTC
CASSVGSVPYEQYF
>NA|TRBV6-1|TRBJ2-2|NA
TGTGCCGGCCGGACTGTGACGGAGCTGTTTTTT
CAGRTVTELFF
>NA|TRBV27|TRBJ1-5|NA
TGTGCCAGCAGTCCATCGGGGAGCAATCAGCCCCAGCATTTT
CASSPSGSNQPQHF
>NA|TRBV28|TRBJ2-5|NA
TGTGCCAGCCGGGGACTCCTCCAAGAGACCCAGTACTTC
CASRGLLQETQYF
>NA|TRBV29-1|TRBJ1-4|NA
TGCAGCGTTGGTTTCCTGGCAGGACGTAATGAAAAACTGTTTTTT
CSVGFLAGRNEKLFF
>once|TRBV6-1|TRBJ1-2|TRBD1
TGTGCCAGCAGTGAAGGTACGACAGGGGGCGCGTATGGCTACACCTTC
CASSEGTTGGAYGYTF
>NA|TRBV28|TRBJ2-3|TRBD2
TGTGCCAGCAGTGAAGTAGCGGGAGGACGCACAGATACGCAGTATTTT
CASSEVAGGRTDTQYF
>NA|TRBV18|TRBJ2-7|NA
TGTGCCAGCTCACCACCAAGTTTCTACGAGCAGTACTTC
CASSPPSFYEQYF
>NA|TRBV6-5|TRBJ2-5|NA
TGTGCCAGCAGGTCCACTGGTGGCCGGGGGACCCAGTACTTC
CASRSTGGRGTQYF
>NA|TRBV6-6|TRBJ2-4|TRBD1
TGTGCCAGCAGCCCGGGACAGGACCTCAAAAACATTCAGTACTTC
CASSPGQDLKNIQYF
>NA|TRBV10-3|TRBJ2-1|TRBD2
TGTGCCATCAGTTCCGGACTAGCGGATTATAGCGATGAGCAGTTCTTC
CAISSGLADYSDEQFF
>NA|TRBV9|TRBJ2-2|TRBD1
TGTGCCAGCAGCGTGGCCGGGACAGGGTTAACCGGGGAGCTGTTTTTT
CASSVAGTGLTGELFF
>NA|TRBV14|TRBJ2-5|TRBD2
TGTGCCAGCAGCCAAGAAGTCCATGGACTAGGCTCCGGGTCCCAGTACTTC
CASSQEVHGLGSGSQYF
>NA|TRBV7-8|TRBJ1-5|TRBD1
TGTGCCAGCAGCCCAGCGGGCGGGACAGGCTTCAATCAGCCCCAGCATTTT
CASSPAGGTGFNQPQHF
>NA|TRBV5-1|TRBJ1-4|NA
TGCGCCAGCAGCGCCATCGGACACCTGAATGAAAAACTGTTTTTT
CASSAIGHLNEKLFF
>once|TRBV5-1|TRBJ2-1|TRBD2
TGCGCCAGCAGCTCCCTTCGGGCGGGGGACAATGAGCAGTTCTTC
CASSSLRAGDNEQFF
>NA|TRBV6-5|TRBJ1-1|NA
TGTGCCAGCAGTTACGGGTTGGGTGCCACTGAAGCTTTCTTT
CASSYGLGATEAFF
>NA|TRBV27|TRBJ2-7|NA
TGTGCCAGCAGTTTATCAGCCGGGCACGAGCAGTACTTC
CASSLSAGHEQYF
>once|TRBV2|TRBJ1-1|NA
TGTGCCAGCAGCCGGCTGGTTCGGGACACTGAAGCTTTCTTT
CASSRLVRDTEAFF
>NA|TRBV18|TRBJ2-5|NA
TGTGCCAGCTCACCAACCGGGGTGTTAGAGACCCAGTACTTC
CASSPTGVLETQYF
>NA|TRBV11-2|TRBJ2-1|NA
TGTGCCAGCAGCTTAGAGGCTAGCGACTACAATGAGCAGTTCTTC
CASSLEASDYNEQFF
>NA|TRBV5-6|TRBJ2-1|NA
TGTGCCAGCAGCTTGACCGGTGGGTCCCATGAGCAGTTCTTC
CASSLTGGSHEQFF
>NA|TRBV7-3|TRBJ2-7|NA
TGTGCCAGCAGCTTAAGTGTTTGGGACAACTGCGAGCAGTACTTC
CASSLSVWDNCEQYF
>NA|TRBV28|TRBJ2-3|NA
TGTGCCAGCGAAAGCGGGACAGCCAGCACAGATACGCAGTATTTT
CASESGTASTDTQYF
>once|TRBV10-3|TRBJ2-1|NA
TGTGCCATCAGTCTTCTTGACTCGAGCTCCTACAATGAGCAGTTCTTC
CAISLLDSSSYNEQFF
>NA|TRBV15|TRBJ1-2|NA
TGTGCCACCAGCAGGCCGGGACGGAAGAACTATGGCTACACCTTC
CATSRPGRKNYGYTF
>NA|TRBV10-1|TRBJ2-7|NA
TGCGCCAACGCCACAGGGAACTACGAGCAGTACTTC
CANATGNYEQYF